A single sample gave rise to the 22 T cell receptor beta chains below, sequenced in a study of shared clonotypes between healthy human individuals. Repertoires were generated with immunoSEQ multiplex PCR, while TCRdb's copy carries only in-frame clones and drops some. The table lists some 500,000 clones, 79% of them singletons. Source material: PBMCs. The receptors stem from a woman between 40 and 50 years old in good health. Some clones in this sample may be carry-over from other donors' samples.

The CDR3 sequence: CTSSQIRGRQGSSKMNTEAFF. The CDR3 region has the DNA TGCACCAGCAGCCAAATTAGGGGCCGACAGGGATCTTCTAAAATGAACACTGAAGCTTTCTTT. The chain recombines TRBV1 with TRBJ1-1; TRBD1 is the table's D call and was not checked against the DNA. TRBV1 is designated a pseudogene. This CDR3 comprises 21 residues.

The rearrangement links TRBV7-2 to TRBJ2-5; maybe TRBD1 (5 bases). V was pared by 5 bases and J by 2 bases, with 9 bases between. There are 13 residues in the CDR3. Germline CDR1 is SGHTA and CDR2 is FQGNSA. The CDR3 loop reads CASSVQGQETQYF. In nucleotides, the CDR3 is TGTGCCAGCAGCGTCCAGGGTCAAGAGACCCAGTACTTC.

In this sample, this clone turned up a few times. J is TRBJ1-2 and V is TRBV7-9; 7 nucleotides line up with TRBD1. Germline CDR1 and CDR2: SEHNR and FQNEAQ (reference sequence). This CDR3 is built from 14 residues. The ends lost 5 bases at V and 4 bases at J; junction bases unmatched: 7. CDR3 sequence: CASSTSDRAYGYTF. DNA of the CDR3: TGTGCCAGCAGCACCTCCGACAGGGCCTATGGCTACACCTTC.

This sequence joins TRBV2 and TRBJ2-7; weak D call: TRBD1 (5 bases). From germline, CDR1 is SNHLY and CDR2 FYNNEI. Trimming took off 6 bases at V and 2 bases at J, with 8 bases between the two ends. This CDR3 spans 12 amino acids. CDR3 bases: TGTGCCAGCAGGGACAATCCCTACGAGCAGTACTTC. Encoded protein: CASRDNPYEQYF.

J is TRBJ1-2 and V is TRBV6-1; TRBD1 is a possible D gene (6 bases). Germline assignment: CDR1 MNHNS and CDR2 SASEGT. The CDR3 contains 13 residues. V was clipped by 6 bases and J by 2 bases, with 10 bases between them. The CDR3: CASSRTENYGYTF. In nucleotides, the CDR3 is TGTGCCAGCAGCCGGACAGAAAACTATGGCTACACCTTC.

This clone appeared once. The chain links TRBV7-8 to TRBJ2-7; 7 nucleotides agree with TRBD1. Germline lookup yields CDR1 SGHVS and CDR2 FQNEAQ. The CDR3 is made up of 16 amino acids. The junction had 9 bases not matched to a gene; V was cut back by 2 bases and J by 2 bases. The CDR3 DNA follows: TGTGCCAGCAGCTTAAGTTACCGACAGGGACCCTACGAGCAGTACTTC. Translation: CASSLSYRQGPYEQYF.

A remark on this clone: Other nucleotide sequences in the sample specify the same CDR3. The chain's CDR3 is CASSPAGNTGELFF. The CDR3 nucleotides are TGTGCCAGCTCACCTGCCGGGAACACCGGGGAGCTGTTTTTT. This chain connects TRBV18 to TRBJ2-2; D gene uncertain. V dropped 3 bases and J dropped 1 base, with 6 bases sitting between them. The CDR3 contains 14 residues. In germline, CDR1 is KGHSH, CDR2 LQKENI.

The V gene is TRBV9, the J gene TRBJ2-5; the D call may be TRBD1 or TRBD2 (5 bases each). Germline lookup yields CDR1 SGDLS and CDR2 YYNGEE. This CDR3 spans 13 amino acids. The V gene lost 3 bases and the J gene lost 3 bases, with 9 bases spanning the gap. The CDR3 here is CASSGGTKETQYF. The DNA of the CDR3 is TGTGCCAGCAGCGGAGGGACGAAAGAGACCCAGTACTTC.

The DNA for the CDR3 is TGTGCCAGCAGCTTAGGATCCTCGGGAGGGAGCACAGATACGCAGTATTTT. Amino acid sequence: CASSLGSSGGSTDTQYF. The rearrangement uses TRBV7-6 and TRBJ2-3, with 8 bases aligning to TRBD2. The CDR3 length is 17 residues. Trimming took 1 base from V and 0 from J; bases not matched to a gene: 6. Germline CDR1 and CDR2: SGHVS and FNYEAQ.

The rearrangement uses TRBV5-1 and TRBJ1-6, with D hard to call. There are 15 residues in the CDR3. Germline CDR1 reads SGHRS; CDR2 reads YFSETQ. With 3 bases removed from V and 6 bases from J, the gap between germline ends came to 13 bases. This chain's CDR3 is CASSSGRQLNSPLHF. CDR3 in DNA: TGCGCCAGCAGCTCTGGTAGGCAGCTTAATTCACCCCTCCACTTT.

CDR3 region: CASSPPLQGSYEQYF. The DNA for the CDR3 is TGTGCCAGCTCACCACCATTGCAGGGCTCCTACGAGCAGTACTTC. This chain uses TRBV18 with TRBJ2-7; D might be TRBD1 (5 bases). This CDR3 has 15 amino acids. V was cut by 0 bases and J by 0 bases, with 9 bases left in between. The germline V gene encodes CDR1 KGHSH and CDR2 LQKENI.

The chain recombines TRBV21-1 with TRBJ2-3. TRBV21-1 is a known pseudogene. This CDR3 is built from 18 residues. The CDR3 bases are TGTGCCAGCAACCGGGCCGGGGACGGGCGACTTTGCACAGATACGCAGTATTTT. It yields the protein CASNRAGDGRLCTDTQYF.

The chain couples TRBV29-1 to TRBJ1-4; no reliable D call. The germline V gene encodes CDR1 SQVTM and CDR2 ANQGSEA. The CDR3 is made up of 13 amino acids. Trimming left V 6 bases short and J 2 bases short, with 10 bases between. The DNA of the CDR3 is TGCAGCGTCCTGGTAGGGACTAATGAAAAACTGTTTTTT. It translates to CSVLVGTNEKLFF. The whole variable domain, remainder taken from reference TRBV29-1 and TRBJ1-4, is SAVISQKPSRDICQRGTSLTIQCQVDSQVTMMFWYRQQPGQSLTLIATANQGSEATYESGFVIDKFPISRPNLTFSTLTVSNMSPEDSSIYLCSVLVGTNEKLFFGSGTQLSVL.

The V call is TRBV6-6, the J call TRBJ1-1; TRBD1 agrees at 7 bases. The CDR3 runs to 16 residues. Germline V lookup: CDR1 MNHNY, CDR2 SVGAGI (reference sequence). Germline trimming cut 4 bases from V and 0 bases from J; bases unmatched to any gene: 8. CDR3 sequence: CASSSTGNLVNTEAFF. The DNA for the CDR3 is TGTGCCAGCAGTTCGACAGGGAATCTTGTGAACACTGAAGCTTTCTTT.

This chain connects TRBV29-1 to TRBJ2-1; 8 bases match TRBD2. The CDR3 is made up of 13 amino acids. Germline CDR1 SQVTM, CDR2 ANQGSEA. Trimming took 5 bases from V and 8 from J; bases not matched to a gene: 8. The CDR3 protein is CSVLRTSYDEQFF. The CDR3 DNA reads TGCAGCGTTTTGAGGACTAGCTATGATGAGCAGTTCTTC.

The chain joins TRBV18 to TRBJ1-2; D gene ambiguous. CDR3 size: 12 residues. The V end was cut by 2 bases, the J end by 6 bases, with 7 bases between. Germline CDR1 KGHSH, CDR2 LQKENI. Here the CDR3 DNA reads TGTGCCAGCTCACCAGGGGATCATGGCTACACCTTC. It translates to CASSPGDHGYTF.

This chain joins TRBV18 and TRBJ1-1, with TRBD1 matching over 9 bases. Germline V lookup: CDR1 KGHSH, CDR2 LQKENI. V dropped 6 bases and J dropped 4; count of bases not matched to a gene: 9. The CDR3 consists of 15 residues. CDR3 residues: CASSPSTGGITEAFF. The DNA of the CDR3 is TGTGCCAGCTCCCCCTCGACAGGGGGAATCACTGAAGCTTTCTTT.

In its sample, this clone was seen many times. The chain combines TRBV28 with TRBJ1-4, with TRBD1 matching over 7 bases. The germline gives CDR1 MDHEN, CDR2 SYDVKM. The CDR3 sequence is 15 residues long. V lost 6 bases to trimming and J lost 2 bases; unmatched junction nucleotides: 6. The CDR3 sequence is CASSQPGQTNEKLFF. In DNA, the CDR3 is TGTGCCAGCAGCCAACCGGGACAGACTAATGAAAAACTGTTTTTT.

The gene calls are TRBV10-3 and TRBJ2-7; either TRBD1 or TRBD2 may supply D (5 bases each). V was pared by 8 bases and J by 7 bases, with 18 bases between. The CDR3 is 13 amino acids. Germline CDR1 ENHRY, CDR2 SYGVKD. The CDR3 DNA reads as TGTGCCATCTCCCGGGGACCCCTAGGTGAGCAGTACTTC. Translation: CAISRGPLGEQYF.

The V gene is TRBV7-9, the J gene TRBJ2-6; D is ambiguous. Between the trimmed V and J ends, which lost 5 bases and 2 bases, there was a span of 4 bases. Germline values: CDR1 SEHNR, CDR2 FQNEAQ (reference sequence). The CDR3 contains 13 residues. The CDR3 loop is CASSRPGANVLTF. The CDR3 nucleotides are TGTGCCAGCAGCCGGCCTGGGGCCAACGTCCTGACTTTC.

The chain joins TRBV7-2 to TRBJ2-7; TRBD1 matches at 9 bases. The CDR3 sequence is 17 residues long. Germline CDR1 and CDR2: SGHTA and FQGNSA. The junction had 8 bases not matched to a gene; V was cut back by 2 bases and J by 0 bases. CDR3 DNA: TGTGCCAGCAGCTTAATGGCGGGACAGGGCGGCTCCTACGAGCAGTACTTC. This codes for CASSLMAGQGGSYEQYF.

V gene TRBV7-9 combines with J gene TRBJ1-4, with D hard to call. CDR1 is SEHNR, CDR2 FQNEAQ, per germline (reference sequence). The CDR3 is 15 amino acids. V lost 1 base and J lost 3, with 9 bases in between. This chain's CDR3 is CASSLGITPNEKLFF. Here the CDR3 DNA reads TGTGCCAGCAGCTTAGGTATCACCCCTAATGAAAAACTGTTTTTT.